The TCR beta chain described here comes from a study of response to subunit inactivated influenza vaccine. TCRdb independently ran MiXCR on the RT-PCR reads; one entry per CDR3 protein. The profile shows about 570,000 distinct CDR3 sequences, about 11% of them singletons. Trimming shortened V by 4 bases and J by 4 bases, and 8 bases separated the two germline ends. The germline V gene has CDR1 MGHDK and CDR2 SYGVNS. The CDR3 has 13 amino acids. This clonotype was found many times. The sample was also linked to a second study, of T cells expressing NK-cell markers. From that study: 5'RACE template switching with UMIs generated TCR beta cDNA. Sorted CD3+CD56-NKG2C+, CD3+CD56+NKG2C- and CD3+CD56+NKG2C+ T cells were the source of the TCR beta repertoires. HCMV serostatus: seven of eight sequenced donors positive, one negative.

The material sequenced was PBMCs from blood, taken on the day of vaccination. The V gene is TRBV25-1, the J gene TRBJ1-5; no clear D gene. This receptor was obtained from a man in his fifties who received an inactivated influenza vaccine. The CDR3 region is CASSAAGNQPQHF. DNA of the CDR3: TGTGCCAGCAGTGCCGCCGGTAATCAGCCCCAGCATTTT.